A single sample gave rise to the 15 T cell receptor beta chains below, sequenced in a study of blood T cell repertoires in COVID-19. Sequencing used immunoSEQ multiplex PCR; TCRdb keeps in-frame clones, though not all of them. The sample lists 35,000 to 55,000 clones, less than 85% occurring once. Specimen: peripheral blood. These receptors all stem from a woman between 70 and 85 years old with acute or convalescent COVID-19.

In this sample, this clone turned up a few times. The chain combines TRBV24-1 with TRBJ2-1, with D possibly being TRBD1 (6 bases). CDR3 length equals 15 residues. V gave up 3 bases and J gave up 3 bases, with 11 bases separating them. CDR1 and CDR2 (germline): KGHDR, SFDVKD. CDR3 DNA sequence: TGTGCCACCAGTGATCGGACAGTTCTCTACAATGAGCAGTTCTTC. Translation: CATSDRTVLYNEQFF.

This clone was observed a handful of times. This chain joins TRBV12-3 or TRBV12-4 and TRBJ2-3; a weak D match, TRBD1 (6 bases). V lost 5 bases, J lost 3 bases, and 9 bases lay in between. The CDR3 sequence is 13 residues long. CDR3 in DNA: TGTGCCAGCAGTGTACAGGGAACAGATACGCAGTATTTT. Translation gives CASSVQGTDTQYF.

CDR3 DNA sequence: TGTGCCAGCAGCCAAGTTAACTCCGGGACTTCAGCCGGTGATACGCAGTATTTT. It is translated as CASSQVNSGTSAGDTQYF. This chain joins TRBV3-1 (or the pseudogene TRBV3-2) and TRBJ2-3, with D possibly being TRBD2 (6 bases). Germline lookup yields CDR1 LGHDT and CDR2 YNNKEL (reference sequence). The CDR3 runs to 18 residues. Trimming took off 1 base at V and 6 bases at J, with 23 bases between the two ends.

This clone was observed a handful of times. V and J are TRBV5-1 and TRBJ2-3; the match to TRBD2 covers 10 bases. The CDR3 is 15 residues long. Germline V gene sequence: CDR1 SGHRS, CDR2 YFSETQ. J was trimmed by 6 bases and V by 2 bases; bases with no gene match: 6. The DNA for the CDR3 is TGCGCCAGCAGCTTAGTGGGACTAGCGATGGATACGCAGTATTTT. This codes for CASSLVGLAMDTQYF.

The CDR3 DNA follows: TGTGCCAGCAGCCGGGACAGACTCAACTATGGCTACACCTTC. It encodes CASSRDRLNYGYTF. The V gene is TRBV27, the J gene TRBJ1-2, with TRBD1 identical over 7 bases. CDR1 is MNHEY, CDR2 SMNVEV, per germline (reference sequence). The CDR3 spans 14 residues. J was trimmed by 2 bases and V by 6 bases; bases with no gene match: 6.

CDR3 DNA sequence: TGTGCCAGCAGGGCCGGGACTAGCGCGGGGAATGAGCAGTTCTTC. It yields the protein CASRAGTSAGNEQFF. The chain joins TRBV13 to TRBJ2-1; 10 bases fit TRBD2. CDR3 length: 15 residues. CDR1 is PRHDT and CDR2 is FYEKMQ in the germline V gene (reference sequence). Unmatched junction bases numbered 9, after V lost 6 bases and J lost 7 bases.

The V call is TRBV7-6, the J call TRBJ2-4, with TRBD2 matching over 7 bases. V gave up 1 base and J gave up 0 bases; unmatched junction bases: 0. CDR3 size: 15 residues. CDR1 and CDR2 (germline): SGHVS, FNYEAQ. CDR3 nucleotides: TGTGCCAGCAGCTTAGTAGCGGGAGCCAAAAACATTCAGTACTTC. Translated: CASSLVAGAKNIQYF.

This rearrangement joins TRBV30 to TRBJ1-1, with a possible D match to TRBD1 (5 bases). V gave up 3 bases and J gave up 7 bases, with 12 bases separating them. This CDR3 has 12 amino acids. Germline V gene sequence: CDR1 GTSNPN, CDR2 SVGIG (reference sequence). CDR3 in amino acids: CAWRGWGGEAFF. CDR3 in DNA: TGTGCCTGGAGGGGTTGGGGCGGTGAAGCTTTCTTT.

Only one count was recorded for this clone. The rearrangement links TRBV5-4 to TRBJ1-5; D remains unclear. V gave up 0 bases and J gave up 7 bases, with 8 bases separating them. The CDR3 contains 13 residues. The germline V gene has CDR1 SGHNT and CDR2 YYREEE (reference sequence). The CDR3: CASSLDSRQPQHF. The CDR3 region has the DNA TGTGCCAGCAGCTTGGATTCCAGGCAGCCCCAGCATTTT.

The rearrangement uses TRBV27 and TRBJ1-2; D remains ambiguous. Trimming cost V 5 bases and J 4 bases, with 11 bases left between them. This CDR3 has 13 residues. Germline CDR1 and CDR2: MNHEY and SMNVEV (reference sequence). CDR3 protein: CASSEQFGYGYTF. CDR3 nucleotides: TGTGCCAGCAGTGAACAGTTTGGCTATGGCTACACCTTC.

The gene calls are TRBV6-5 and TRBJ2-6; 7 bases fit TRBD1. CDR3 length: 15 amino acids. J gave up 10 bases and V 6 bases, and 12 bases lay outside the gene matches. Germline lookup yields CDR1 MNHEY and CDR2 SVGAGI. Written as DNA, the CDR3 is TGTGCCAGCAGGGGGACAGCGGATCCTTATAACGTCCTGACTTTC. The encoded protein is CASRGTADPYNVLTF.

This sequence joins TRBV2 and TRBJ1-4; TRBD1 might be the D (5 bases). CDR1 and CDR2 from the germline V gene are SNHLY and FYNNEI. CDR3 length equals 14 residues. V was clipped by 8 bases and J by 3 bases, with 13 bases between them. DNA of the CDR3: TGTGCCAGCCTCCTCCGGGGGGCTAATGAAAAACTGTTTTTT. Its translation: CASLLRGANEKLFF.

This sequence joins TRBV6-5 and TRBJ1-4; D is possibly TRBD1 (6 bases). CDR1 MNHEY and CDR2 SVGAGI come from the germline V gene. Between the trimmed V and J ends, which lost 7 bases and 7 bases, there was a span of 13 bases. The CDR3 has 13 amino acids. The CDR3 reads CASMQGGGEKLFF. As DNA, the CDR3 is TGTGCCAGCATGCAGGGAGGGGGTGAAAAACTGTTTTTT.

A few counts support this clone. The V call is TRBV6-2 or TRBV6-3, the J call TRBJ1-5, with a tentative D call TRBD1 (6 bases). Germline-derived CDR1 and CDR2 are MNHEY and SVGEGT. V lost 8 bases and J 8 bases, leaving 22 bases between the germline ends. CDR3 length: 15 residues. In DNA, the CDR3 is TGTGCCAGCCGTTTTGGACAGACCGGGGAAAAGCCCCAGCATTTT. Translated, it gives CASRFGQTGEKPQHF.

The chain uses TRBV19 and TRBJ2-5; possible D gene TRBD2, 6 bases. The CDR3 is made up of 14 amino acids. Germline CDR1 is LNHDA and CDR2 is SQIVND (reference sequence). V was cut by 5 bases and J by 3 bases, with 13 bases left in between. CDR3 sequence (DNA): TGTGCCAGTAGTTCAAGCGGGCCGAAAGAGACCCAGTACTTC. This gives the protein CASSSSGPKETQYF.